This T cell receptor beta chain is drawn from a study of human thymus T cells. Study-level findings and limits: Within thymic and blood repertoires, V and J gene usage appeared to be biased. A high degree of thymic repertoire overlap among unrelated individuals was reported in related research.

TCRdb keeps only in-frame clones here, not all; method: immunoSEQ multiplex PCR. The sample consists of tens of thousands of clones, around 95% of them appearing once. Resections obtained during corrective heart surgery supplied the thymus tissue. Corrective surgery for congenital heart defects was being performed on the healthy Finnish infants who were the donors. Comments on this clone: The antigen is undetermined.

Sequencing input: thymus tissue. This clonotype was sampled from a girl less than two years old with a congenital heart defect but otherwise immunologically healthy.

The CDR3 spells CASSSITGGERDDYTF. Here the CDR3 DNA reads TGCGCCAGCAGCTCAATTACAGGGGGCGAGAGAGACGACTACACCTTC. The gene calls are TRBV5-1 and TRBJ1-2; TRBD1 aligns across 9 bases. The CDR3 sequence is 16 residues long. Germline trimming cut 3 bases from V and 10 bases from J; bases unmatched to any gene: 16. CDR1 SGHRS and CDR2 YFSETQ come from the germline V gene.